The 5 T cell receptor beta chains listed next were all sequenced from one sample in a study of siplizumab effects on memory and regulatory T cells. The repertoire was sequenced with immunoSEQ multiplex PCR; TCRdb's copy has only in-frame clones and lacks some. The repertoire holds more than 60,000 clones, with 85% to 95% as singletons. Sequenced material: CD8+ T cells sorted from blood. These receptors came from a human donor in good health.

The CDR3 reads CASSFLYSTDTQYF. CDR3 nucleotides: TGTGCCAGCAGTTTCCTTTACAGCACAGATACGCAGTATTTT. The chain employs TRBV28 and TRBJ2-3; no clear D. Germline assignment: CDR1 MDHEN and CDR2 SYDVKM. Trimming removed 3 bases from V and 0 bases from J, with 7 bases in between. The CDR3 is 14 amino acids.

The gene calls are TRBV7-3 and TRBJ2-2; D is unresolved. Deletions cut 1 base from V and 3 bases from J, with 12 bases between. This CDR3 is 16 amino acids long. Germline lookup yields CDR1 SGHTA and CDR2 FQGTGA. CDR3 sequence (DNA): TGTGCCAGCAGCTTAAGCGACGGGCTATACACCGGGGAGCTGTTTTTT. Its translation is CASSLSDGLYTGELFF.

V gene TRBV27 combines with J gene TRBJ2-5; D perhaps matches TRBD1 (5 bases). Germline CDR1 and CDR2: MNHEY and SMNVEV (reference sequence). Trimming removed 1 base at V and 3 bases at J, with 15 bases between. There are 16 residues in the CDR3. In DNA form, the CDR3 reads TGTGCCAGCAGTTTATATCAGGGCAAATCGGAAGAGACCCAGTACTTC. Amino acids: CASSLYQGKSEETQYF.

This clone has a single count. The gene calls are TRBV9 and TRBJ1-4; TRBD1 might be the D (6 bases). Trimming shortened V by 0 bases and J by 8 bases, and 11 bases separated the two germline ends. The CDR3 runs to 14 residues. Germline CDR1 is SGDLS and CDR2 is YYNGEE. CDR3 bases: TGTGCCAGCAGCGTAGGTAGCGGGGGCGAAAAACTGTTTTTT. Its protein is CASSVGSGGEKLFF.

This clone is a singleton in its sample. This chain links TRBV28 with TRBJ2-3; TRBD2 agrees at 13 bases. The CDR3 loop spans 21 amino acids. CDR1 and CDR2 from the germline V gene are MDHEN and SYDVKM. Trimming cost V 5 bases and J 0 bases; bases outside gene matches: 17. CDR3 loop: CASSVPGLAGAQPKSTDTQYF. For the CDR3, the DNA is TGTGCCAGCAGTGTACCCGGACTAGCGGGGGCGCAACCGAAGAGCACAGATACGCAGTATTTT.